Shown below are 26 T cell receptor beta chains from a single sample sequenced in a study of identical twins. MiXCR, applied by TCRdb to the 5' RACE reads, yields one record per CDR3 protein. The table records 230,000 or so distinct CDR3 sequences, about 8.3% of them present only once. The same specimen was also included in a second study, on yellow fever vaccine responses in identical twins.

Input material: CD8+ T cells sorted from blood. All receptors come from a woman younger than 35 in good health.

This clonotype was seen a few times. J is TRBJ2-7 and V is TRBV27; 8 bases are shared with TRBD1. J gave up 0 bases and V 4 bases, and 2 bases lay outside the gene matches. There are 14 residues in the CDR3. CDR1 is MNHEY and CDR2 is SMNVEV in the germline V gene (reference sequence). The CDR3 sequence: CASSSGGPSYEQYF. The CDR3 DNA is TGTGCCAGCAGTTCAGGGGGCCCCTCCTACGAGCAGTACTTC.

The table lists this clonotype with many counts. V and J are TRBV29-1 and TRBJ2-7, with D possibly TRBD1 on 6 matching bases. Germline V gives CDR1 SQVTM, CDR2 ANQGSEA. This CDR3 has 11 residues. V was pared by 7 bases and J by 5 bases, with 12 bases between. The DNA for the CDR3 is TGCAGCGGGAAGGACAGCCACGAGCAGTACTTC. This encodes CSGKDSHEQYF.

This clonotype was detected a few times. The chain employs TRBV29-1 and TRBJ2-3; TRBD1 might be the D (5 bases). The ends were cut back, 7 bases at V and 2 bases at J, with 13 bases in the middle. The V gene's germline CDR1 is SQVTM and CDR2 ANQGSEA. The CDR3 contains 13 residues. Written as DNA, the CDR3 is TGCAGCGACTGGACAAAAGACACAGATACGCAGTATTTT. Encoded protein: CSDWTKDTDTQYF.

The V gene is TRBV6-1, the J gene TRBJ2-1; D gene ambiguous. Trimming shortened V by 7 bases and J by 3 bases, and 16 bases separated the two germline ends. Germline-derived CDR1 and CDR2 are MNHNS and SASEGT. The CDR3 extends over 15 amino acids. The CDR3 sequence is CASMTSPYIYNEQFF. CDR3 nucleotide sequence: TGTGCCAGCATGACGTCCCCCTATATCTACAATGAGCAGTTCTTC.

This chain connects TRBV11-1 to TRBJ2-3; 11 bases match TRBD2. Germline CDR1 and CDR2: SGHAT and FQDESV (reference sequence). The J segment lost 4 bases and the V segment lost 5 bases, leaving 14 bases of the junction unmatched. The CDR3 spans 18 residues. The CDR3 loop reads CASSPSLLSGRGSDTQYF. The CDR3 bases are TGTGCCAGCAGCCCCAGCCTACTTAGCGGGAGGGGTTCAGATACGCAGTATTTT.

A word on this clonotype: The junction shows a germline mismatch at one end, possibly a read error. The chain is built from TRBV5-1 and TRBJ2-7; 7 bases align to TRBD1. Germline values: CDR1 SGHRS, CDR2 YFSETQ. This CDR3 region has 17 residues. The CDR3 protein is CASSLDQVGDRLYEQYF. The CDR3 DNA sequence: TGCGCTAGCAGCCTCGACCAAGTGGGGGACAGATTGTACGAGCAGTACTTC.

This clonotype was counted a few times. The chain employs TRBV9 and TRBJ2-5; 8 bases fit TRBD2. The CDR3 totals 15 residues. V lost 4 bases and J lost 3; bases outside the gene matches: 8. The V gene's germline CDR1 is SGDLS and CDR2 YYNGEE. CDR3 protein: CASSPYKLAEETQYF. DNA of the CDR3: TGTGCCAGCAGCCCTTATAAACTAGCGGAAGAGACCCAGTACTTC.

Many counts were recorded for this clonotype. The chain links TRBV4-3 to TRBJ2-1, with no clear D. The length of the CDR3 is 13 residues. V was shortened by 6 bases and J by 6 bases, with 12 bases between the two germline ends. Germline values: CDR1 LGHNA, CDR2 YSLEER. The CDR3 DNA reads as TGCGCCAGCAGTAACCGACTTCTCAATGAGCAGTTCTTC. Its protein is CASSNRLLNEQFF.

This clonotype came up a few times. This CDR3 reads CASSYRVETEAFF. The CDR3 DNA follows: TGCGCCAGCAGTTACAGGGTCGAGACTGAAGCTTTCTTT. The J gene is TRBJ1-1, the V gene TRBV5-1; weak D call: TRBD1 (6 bases). In germline, CDR1 is SGHRS, CDR2 YFSETQ. V dropped 5 bases and J dropped 5 bases, with 13 bases sitting between them. The CDR3 totals 13 residues.

The rearrangement links TRBV6-2 or TRBV6-3 to TRBJ2-7, with D perhaps TRBD1 (5 bases). This CDR3 is built from 15 residues. Germline V gene sequence: CDR1 MNHEY, CDR2 SVGEGT. Trimming took 6 bases from V and 6 from J, leaving 21 bases between them. In DNA form, the CDR3 reads TGTGCCAGCAGCCATGACAGCCTGGGCGTCCGCGAGCAGTACTTC. This gives the protein CASSHDSLGVREQYF.

A remark on this clonotype: A much bigger clone sits one base away, suggesting this may be a read error. The chain is built from TRBV29-1 and TRBJ1-1, with unresolved D. The CDR3 has 11 residues. CDR1 SQVTM and CDR2 ANQGSEA come from the germline V gene. V was trimmed by 8 bases and J by 0 bases, leaving 7 bases between them. The CDR3 sequence is CSCCLNTEAFF. As DNA, the CDR3 is TGCAGCTGCTGTTTGAACACTGAAGCTTTCTTT.

The V and J genes are TRBV4-3 and TRBJ1-5; D is ambiguous. Trimming removed 0 bases from V and 4 bases from J, with 16 bases in between. Germline CDR1 and CDR2: LGHNA and YSLEER. The CDR3 contains 17 residues. The CDR3 DNA is TGCGCCAGCAGCCAAGATCGTTCAGAATTTAGGAATCAGCCCCAGCATTTT. The encoded protein is CASSQDRSEFRNQPQHF.

This clonotype was recorded a few times. The genes are TRBV7-9 and TRBJ2-7, with D maybe TRBD1 (5 bases). This CDR3 is 13 amino acids long. Between the trimmed V and J ends, which lost 5 bases and 4 bases, there was a span of 12 bases. The germline V gene has CDR1 SEHNR and CDR2 FQNEAQ (reference sequence). The CDR3 region is CASSPRGQYEQYF. CDR3 nucleotides: TGTGCCAGCAGCCCTAGGGGCCAGTACGAGCAGTACTTC.

This clonotype was seen ten or more times. J is TRBJ2-7 and V is TRBV5-1, with D perhaps TRBD1 (6 bases). The CDR3 has 16 amino acids. The V gene's germline CDR1 is SGHRS and CDR2 YFSETQ. The germline V and J ends were trimmed by 4 bases and 2 bases, with 19 bases remaining between them. CDR3 in amino acids: CASSPAPSDRTYEQYF. CDR3 nucleotides: TGCGCCAGCAGCCCGGCCCCGAGTGACAGGACCTACGAGCAGTACTTC.

This clonotype was counted at least ten times. The rearrangement joins TRBV25-1 to TRBJ1-2; possible D gene TRBD1, 6 bases. The ends were cut back, 3 bases at V and 0 bases at J, with 14 bases in the middle. Germline assignment: CDR1 MGHDK and CDR2 SYGVNS. The CDR3 extends over 16 amino acids. CDR3 sequence reads: CASSESFTGTNYGYTF. The CDR3 bases are TGTGCCAGCAGTGAGTCTTTTACAGGGACTAACTATGGCTACACCTTC.

In this sample, this clonotype turned up a few times. The rearrangement uses TRBV19 and TRBJ2-7; TRBD2 matches 10 bases. This CDR3 has 18 residues. CDR1 LNHDA and CDR2 SQIVND come from the germline V gene (reference sequence). V gave up 3 bases and J gave up 3 bases; unmatched junction bases: 14. The CDR3 loop reads CASSIFGLAGGSVYEQYF. The CDR3 DNA sequence: TGTGCCAGTAGTATCTTCGGATTAGCGGGGGGTTCGGTCTACGAGCAGTACTTC.

The genes are TRBV15 and TRBJ2-7, with a tentative D call TRBD2 (7 bases). CDR1 is LNHNV and CDR2 is YYDKDF in the germline V gene (reference sequence). The CDR3 is made up of 13 amino acids. With 9 bases removed from V and 0 bases from J, the gap between germline ends came to 12 bases. CDR3 nucleotides: TGTGCCACGACTAGGGGGGGCTCCTACGAGCAGTACTTC. It is translated as CATTRGGSYEQYF.

This clonotype was seen only a few times. CDR3 in amino acids: CSASMPDYYEQYF. For the CDR3, the DNA is TGCAGTGCTAGTATGCCGGACTACTACGAGCAGTACTTC. J is TRBJ2-7 and V is TRBV20-1, with a tentative D call TRBD2 (6 bases). The CDR3 loop spans 13 amino acids. V lost 3 bases and J 3 bases, leaving 12 bases between the germline ends. Germline V gene data show CDR1 as DFQATT and CDR2 as SNEGSKA (reference sequence).

This clonotype was found many times. This chain connects TRBV6-4 to TRBJ2-2; weak D call: TRBD1 (5 bases). Germline CDR1 is MRHNA and CDR2 is SNTAGT. Trimming took 8 bases from V and 3 from J, leaving 13 bases between them. The CDR3 extends over 14 amino acids. The DNA for the CDR3 is TGTGCCAGCGGGGCAGGGCAGGACACCGGGGAGCTGTTTTTT. The encoded protein is CASGAGQDTGELFF.

This clonotype was counted at least ten times. The V gene is TRBV7-9, the J gene TRBJ2-1; a possible D gene is TRBD2 (5 bases). Between the trimmed V and J ends, which lost 5 bases and 2 bases, there was a span of 13 bases. The CDR3 has 15 amino acids. Germline CDR1 reads SEHNR; CDR2 reads FQNEAQ (reference sequence). The CDR3 region is CASSPIAPTYNEQFF. The CDR3 DNA reads TGTGCCAGCAGCCCCATAGCGCCAACCTACAATGAGCAGTTCTTC.

This clonotype was counted ten times or more. The V call is TRBV7-9, the J call TRBJ2-7; the D is unclear. V gave up 1 base and J gave up 1 base, with 8 bases separating them. This CDR3 has 14 amino acids. CDR1 and CDR2 (germline): SEHNR, FQNEAQ (reference sequence). The CDR3 region has the DNA TGTGCCAGCAGCTTAGAGGACGAGTCCTACGAGCAGTACTTC. It encodes CASSLEDESYEQYF.

This clonotype was seen ten or more times. The gene calls are TRBV7-8 and TRBJ2-5; 10 bases are shared with TRBD2. Trimming took 5 bases from V and 4 from J; bases not matched to a gene: 4. CDR3 size: 14 residues. Germline CDR1 and CDR2: SGHVS and FQNEAQ. This chain's CDR3 is CASSGRLAGETQYF. The CDR3 DNA follows: TGTGCCAGCAGCGGCCGACTAGCGGGAGAGACCCAGTACTTC. Combining the CDR3 with reference TRBV7-8 and TRBJ2-5 gives the whole variable domain GAGVSQSPRYKVAKRGQDVALRCDPISGHVSLFWYQQALGQGPEFLTYFQNEAQLDKSGLPSDRFFAERPEGSVSTLKIQRTQQEDSAVYLCASSGRLAGETQYFGPGTRLLVL.

In its sample, this clonotype was seen a few times. V gene TRBV12-3 or TRBV12-4 combines with J gene TRBJ2-3; 8 bases align to TRBD2. V shed 5 bases and J 5 bases; nucleotides not matched to a gene: 12. The CDR3 contains 16 residues. The CDR3 reads CASSDRAGEGQDTQYF. CDR3 nucleotide sequence: TGTGCCAGCAGTGATAGAGCGGGAGAAGGGCAAGATACGCAGTATTTT.

In the case of this clonotype: Germline and junction disagree at one end, which may indicate a read error. The chain has TRBV5-6 and TRBJ1-2; D is unresolved. This CDR3 contains 12 residues. CDR1 and CDR2 from the germline V gene are SGHDT and YYEEEE. The CDR3 DNA reads TGCGCCAGCAGCTTGGCCTCAGAAGGCTACACCTTC. Translated, it gives CASSLASEGYTF. Full variable domain (remainder filled in from reference TRBV5-6 and TRBJ1-2): DAGVTQSPTHLIKTRGQQVTLRCSPKSGHDTVSWYQQALGQGPQFIFQYYEEEERQRGNFPDRFSGHQFPNYSSELNVNALLLGDSALYLCASSLASEGYTFGSGTRLTVV.

Comments on this clonotype: Germline is not matched at one junction end, which may reflect a read error. This rearrangement joins TRBV11-1 to TRBJ2-2; D not certain. Per the germline V gene, CDR1 is SGHAT and CDR2 is FQDESV (reference sequence). The CDR3 has 15 residues. The CDR3 DNA reads as TGTGCCAGCAGTTTAGAACCGTCGTACACCGGGGAGCTGTTTTTT. The encoded protein is CASSLEPSYTGELFF.

V gene TRBV11-2 combines with J gene TRBJ2-2; 7 positions agree with TRBD2. This CDR3 has 13 residues. Germline values: CDR1 SGHAT, CDR2 FQNNGV. Germline trimming cut 1 base from V and 7 bases from J; bases unmatched to any gene: 0. The CDR3 sequence is CASSLVAGGELFF. The CDR3 nucleotides read TGTGCCAGCAGCTTAGTAGCGGGCGGGGAGCTGTTTTTT.